These T cell receptor beta chains were read from a single sample in a study of blood T cell repertoires in COVID-19. Method: immunoSEQ multiplex PCR; TCRdb's copy keeps in-frame clones and lacks some. The sample has 150,000 to 200,000 clones, roughly 76% seen once. Sequences were obtained from peripheral blood. The receptor set was obtained from a woman aged 80 or over with COVID-19, enrolled during active disease. CDR3s include the opening cysteine and the closing phenylalanine or tryptophan. Each record gives: clone size, D gene, V gene, J gene, CDR3 protein, CDR3 DNA. D genes are given only for firm matches. The size field is filled for only some rows; it gives once, few, many or a size class.

few	TRBD2	TRBV3-1/TRBV3-2	TRBJ2-7	CASSQASGTSGSYEQYF	TGTGCCAGCAGCCAAGCCTCCGGGACTAGCGGATCCTACGAGCAGTACTTC
NA	TRBD1	TRBV28	TRBJ1-4	CASRGQGPKLFF	TGTGCCAGCAGGGGACAGGGCCCAAAACTGTTTTTT
NA	NA	TRBV24-1	TRBJ2-1	CATSDKGTSGLREQFF	TGTGCCACCAGTGACAAAGGGACTTCGGGACTTCGGGAGCAGTTCTTC
NA	TRBD2	TRBV24-1	TRBJ2-5	CATAPTSGAGETQYF	TGTGCCACCGCGCCGACTAGCGGGGCGGGGGAGACCCAGTACTTC
NA	NA	TRBV5-1	TRBJ2-5	CASAGQPQETQYF	TGCGCCAGCGCGGGACAGCCACAAGAGACCCAGTACTTC
NA	TRBD1	TRBV6-2/TRBV6-3	TRBJ2-7	CASSWAGGSYEQYF	TGTGCCAGCAGTTGGGCAGGGGGCTCCTACGAGCAGTACTTC
NA	NA	TRBV6-5	TRBJ2-5	CASSYTEYTQETQYF	TGTGCCAGCAGTTACACCGAGTATACTCAAGAGACCCAGTACTTC
NA	TRBD1	TRBV24-1	TRBJ2-3	CATSDPGTGRDTQYF	TGTGCCACCAGTGATCCCGGGACAGGGCGAGATACGCAGTATTTT
NA	TRBD2	TRBV6-6	TRBJ2-1	CASGTSGTHNEQFF	TGTGCCAGCGGGACTAGCGGGACCCACAATGAGCAGTTCTTC
NA	TRBD1	TRBV3-1/TRBV3-2	TRBJ1-2	CASSQGTGAYYGYTF	TGTGCCAGCAGCCAAGGGACAGGGGCATACTATGGCTACACCTTC
few	NA	TRBV9	TRBJ1-2	CASSVGTGYGYTF	TGTGCCAGCAGCGTAGGAACAGGGTATGGCTACACCTTC
NA	NA	TRBV18	TRBJ1-1	CASSPGYTEAFF	TGTGCCAGCTCACCAGGCTACACTGAAGCTTTCTTT
NA	TRBD2	TRBV3-1/TRBV3-2	TRBJ2-2	CASSQAGGRTGELFF	TGTGCCAGCAGCCAAGCGGGAGGCCGAACCGGGGAGCTGTTTTTT
NA	NA	TRBV15	TRBJ1-6	CATSRVGAQTPLHF	TGTGCCACCAGCAGAGTAGGGGCCCAGACACCCCTCCACTTT
NA	NA	TRBV29-1	TRBJ2-3	CSVGGRTDTQYF	TGCAGCGTTGGCGGTCGCACAGATACGCAGTATTTT
once	TRBD2	TRBV3-1/TRBV3-2	TRBJ2-5	CASSQSGGEETQYF	TGTGCCAGCAGCCAATCGGGGGGTGAGGAGACCCAGTACTTC
NA	TRBD1	TRBV6-6	TRBJ2-7	CASSPRQGAAYEQYF	TGTGCCAGCAGTCCCCGGCAGGGGGCGGCCTACGAGCAGTACTTC
NA	TRBD2	TRBV7-8	TRBJ2-7	CASSQMTSGRVSSYEQYF	TGTGCCAGCAGTCAAATGACTAGCGGGAGGGTGAGCTCCTACGAGCAGTACTTC
NA	NA	TRBV7-3	TRBJ2-5	CASSPSSGAQETQYF	TGTGCCAGCAGCCCCTCCTCAGGGGCGCAAGAGACCCAGTACTTC
NA	NA	TRBV29-1	TRBJ2-7	CSVRDMLTEQYF	TGCAGCGTCAGGGACATGCTGACCGAGCAGTACTTC
NA	TRBD2	TRBV6-5	TRBJ2-7	CASSYPAGGDAGEQYF	TGTGCCAGCAGTTACCCGGCGGGGGGGGACGCAGGCGAGCAGTACTTC
few	TRBD1	TRBV5-4	TRBJ1-1	CASSPGGTENTEAFF	TGTGCCAGCAGCCCAGGGGGGACAGAGAACACTGAAGCTTTCTTT
NA	TRBD1	TRBV5-1	TRBJ1-6	CASSFGGDRNSPLHF	TGCGCCAGCAGCTTCGGCGGGGACAGAAATTCACCCCTCCACTTT
NA	TRBD2	TRBV7-2	TRBJ2-1	CASSLLAGTRYNEQFF	TGTGCCAGCAGCTTATTAGCGGGGACCAGGTACAATGAGCAGTTCTTC
NA	NA	TRBV12-3/TRBV12-4	TRBJ1-5	CASIDNSNQPQHF	TGTGCCAGCATAGACAATAGCAATCAGCCCCAGCATTTT
NA	NA	TRBV12-3/TRBV12-4	TRBJ1-2	CASRRDGKWGYTF	TGTGCCAGCAGGCGGGACGGGAAATGGGGCTACACCTTC
once	NA	TRBV5-1	TRBJ2-3	CASTVYGGAGTDTQYF	TGCGCCAGCACCGTCTACGGCGGGGCCGGCACAGATACGCAGTATTTT
once	NA	TRBV4-1	TRBJ1-4	CASSQVGRNEKLFF	TGCGCCAGCAGCCAGGTCGGTCGGAATGAAAAACTGTTTTTT
NA	TRBD1	TRBV2	TRBJ1-4	CASRTRDSSNEKLFF	TGTGCCAGCAGAACCCGGGACAGTTCTAATGAAAAACTGTTTTTT
NA	TRBD1	TRBV5-4	TRBJ2-5	CASSPGTVGETQYF	TGTGCCAGCAGCCCCGGGACAGTGGGAGAGACCCAGTACTTC
NA	TRBD2	TRBV11-2	TRBJ2-5	CASSLLTRGGLETQYF	TGTGCCAGCAGCTTACTTACGCGGGGGGGCCTTGAGACCCAGTACTTC
NA	TRBD1	TRBV9	TRBJ1-4	CASSAGQVFNEKLFF	TGTGCCAGCAGCGCCGGACAGGTTTTTAATGAAAAACTGTTTTTT
NA	NA	TRBV3-1/TRBV3-2	TRBJ1-2	CASRETGTGYGYTF	TGTGCCAGCAGGGAAACAGGGACGGGCTATGGCTACACCTTC
NA	NA	TRBV24-1	TRBJ2-1	CATSDSYSYYNEQFF	TGTGCCACCAGTGATAGCTACAGCTACTACAATGAGCAGTTCTTC
NA	TRBD2	TRBV7-2	TRBJ2-3	CASRGSGSGPVDTQYF	TGTGCCAGCAGGGGGAGCGGGAGCGGTCCGGTGGATACGCAGTATTTT
once	NA	TRBV2	TRBJ1-2	CASSEAAGPGYTF	TGTGCCAGCAGTGAAGCGGCAGGGCCTGGCTACACCTTC
NA	TRBD2	TRBV4-3	TRBJ2-1	CASSQDVATSGGFEQFF	TGCGCCAGCAGCCAAGACGTAGCCACTAGCGGGGGGTTTGAGCAGTTCTTC
few	TRBD1	TRBV5-6	TRBJ2-5	CASSRTGGETQYF	TGTGCCAGCAGCAGGACAGGGGGAGAGACCCAGTACTTC
NA	NA	TRBV2	TRBJ1-2	CASSAVQGRGYTF	TGTGCCAGCAGCGCCGTCCAGGGAAGGGGCTACACCTTC
NA	TRBD1	TRBV24-1	TRBJ2-5	CATSDSGQGAGETQYF	TGTGCCACCAGTGACTCGGGACAGGGGGCGGGTGAGACCCAGTACTTC
NA	TRBD1	TRBV5-1	TRBJ2-5	CASTAGTVQETQYF	TGCGCCAGCACTGCCGGGACAGTCCAAGAGACCCAGTACTTC
NA	NA	TRBV4-1	TRBJ1-2	CASSPALFRDTSNYGYTF	TGCGCCAGCAGCCCCGCTCTGTTCCGGGACACCTCTAACTATGGCTACACCTTC
NA	NA	TRBV7-9	TRBJ1-4	CASSRLSEGEKLFF	TGTGCCAGCAGCCGCCTTTCGGAGGGTGAAAAACTGTTTTTT
once	NA	TRBV28	TRBJ2-7	CASSSTGTDAYEQYF	TGTGCCAGCAGTTCAACCGGGACTGATGCCTACGAGCAGTACTTC
NA	NA	TRBV24-1	TRBJ2-5	CATSDAGTLQETQYF	TGTGCCACCAGTGACGCCGGGACTCTCCAAGAGACCCAGTACTTC
few	NA	TRBV12-3/TRBV12-4	TRBJ1-1	CASSSGMNTEAFF	TGTGCCAGCAGTTCAGGTATGAACACTGAAGCTTTCTTT